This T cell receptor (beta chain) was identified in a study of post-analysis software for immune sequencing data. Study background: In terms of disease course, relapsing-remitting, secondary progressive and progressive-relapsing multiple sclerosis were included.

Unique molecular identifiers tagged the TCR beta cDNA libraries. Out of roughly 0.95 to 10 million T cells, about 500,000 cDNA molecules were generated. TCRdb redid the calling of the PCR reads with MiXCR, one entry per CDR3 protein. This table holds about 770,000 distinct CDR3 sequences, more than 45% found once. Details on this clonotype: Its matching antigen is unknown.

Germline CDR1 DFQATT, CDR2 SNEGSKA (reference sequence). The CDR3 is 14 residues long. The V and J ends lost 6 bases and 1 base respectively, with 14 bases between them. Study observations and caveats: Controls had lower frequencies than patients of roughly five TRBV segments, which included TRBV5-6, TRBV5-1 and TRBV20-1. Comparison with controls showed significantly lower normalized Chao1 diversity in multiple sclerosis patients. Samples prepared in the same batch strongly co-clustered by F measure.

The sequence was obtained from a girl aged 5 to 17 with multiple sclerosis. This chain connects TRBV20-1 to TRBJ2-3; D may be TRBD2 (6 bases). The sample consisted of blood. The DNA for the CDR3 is TGCAGTGCCCATAGCGGCGGGGGCACAGATACGCAGTATTTT. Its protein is CSAHSGGGTDTQYF.